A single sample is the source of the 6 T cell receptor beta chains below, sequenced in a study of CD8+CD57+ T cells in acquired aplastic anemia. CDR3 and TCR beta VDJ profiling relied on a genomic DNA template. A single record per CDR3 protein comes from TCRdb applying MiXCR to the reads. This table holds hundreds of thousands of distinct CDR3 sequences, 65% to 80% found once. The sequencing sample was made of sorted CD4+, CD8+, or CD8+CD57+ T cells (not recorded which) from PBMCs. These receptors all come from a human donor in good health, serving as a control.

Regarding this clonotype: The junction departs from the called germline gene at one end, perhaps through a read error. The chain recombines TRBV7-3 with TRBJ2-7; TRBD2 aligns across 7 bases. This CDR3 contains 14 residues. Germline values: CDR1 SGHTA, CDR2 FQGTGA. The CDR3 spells CASSLGGETDTQYF. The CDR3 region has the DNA TGTGCCAGCAGCTTAGGGGGGGAGACAGATACGCAGTATTTC.

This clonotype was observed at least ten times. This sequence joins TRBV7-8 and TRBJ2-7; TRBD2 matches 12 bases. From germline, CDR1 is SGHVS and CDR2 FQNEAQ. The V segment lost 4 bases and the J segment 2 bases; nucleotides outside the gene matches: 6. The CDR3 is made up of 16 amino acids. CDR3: CASSSSGGARTYEQYF. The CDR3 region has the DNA TGTGCCAGCAGCTCTAGCGGGGGGGCTCGAACCTACGAGCAGTACTTC.

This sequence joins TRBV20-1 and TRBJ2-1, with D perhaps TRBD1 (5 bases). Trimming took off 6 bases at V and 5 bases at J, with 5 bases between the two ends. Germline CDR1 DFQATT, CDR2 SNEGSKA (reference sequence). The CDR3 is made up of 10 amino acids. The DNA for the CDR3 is TGCAGTGCACAGGACAATGAGCAGTTCTTC. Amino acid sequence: CSAQDNEQFF.

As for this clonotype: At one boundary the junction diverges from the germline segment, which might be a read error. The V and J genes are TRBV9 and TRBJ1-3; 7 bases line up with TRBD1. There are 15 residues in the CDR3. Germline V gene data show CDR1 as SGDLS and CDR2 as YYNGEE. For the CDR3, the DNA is TGTGCCAGCAGCACCCGACAGGGCTCGGGCTACACCTTATATTTT. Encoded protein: CASSTRQGSGYTLYF.

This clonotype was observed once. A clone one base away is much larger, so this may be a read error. Here the CDR3 DNA reads TGTGCCAGCGGTGAGCCGGGACAGGGTCTTCAGCCCCAGCATTTT. It encodes CASGEPGQGLQPQHF. The V call is TRBV6-1, the J call TRBJ1-5; 9 bases align to TRBD1. The CDR3 has 15 residues. Germline V gene sequence: CDR1 MNHNS, CDR2 SASEGT.

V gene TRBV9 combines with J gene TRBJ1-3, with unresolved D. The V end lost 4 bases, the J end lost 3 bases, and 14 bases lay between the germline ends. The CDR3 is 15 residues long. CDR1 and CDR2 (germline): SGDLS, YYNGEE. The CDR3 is CASSLEEGYGNTIYF. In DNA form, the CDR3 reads TGTGCCAGCAGCTTAGAGGAAGGGTATGGAAACACCATATATTTT.